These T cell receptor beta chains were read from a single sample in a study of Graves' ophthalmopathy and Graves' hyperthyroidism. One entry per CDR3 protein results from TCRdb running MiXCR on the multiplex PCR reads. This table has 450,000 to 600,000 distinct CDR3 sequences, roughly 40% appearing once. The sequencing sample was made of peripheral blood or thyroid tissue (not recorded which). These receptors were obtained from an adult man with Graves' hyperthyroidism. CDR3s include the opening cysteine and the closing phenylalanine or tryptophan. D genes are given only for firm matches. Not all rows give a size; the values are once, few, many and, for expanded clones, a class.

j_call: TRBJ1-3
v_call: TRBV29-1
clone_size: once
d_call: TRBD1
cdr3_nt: TGCAGTTACGGGACAGGGTCTGGAAACACCATATATTTT
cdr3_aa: CSYGTGSGNTIYF

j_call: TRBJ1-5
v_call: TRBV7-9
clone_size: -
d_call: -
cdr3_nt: TGTGCTAGCAGCCCGAGGCCACAAGAACAAGAGACCCAGCATTTT
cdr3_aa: CASSPRPQEQETQHF

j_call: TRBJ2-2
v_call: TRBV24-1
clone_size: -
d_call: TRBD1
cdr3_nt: TGTGCCACCAGGGCCGGGACAGTCAACACCGGGGAGCTGTTTTTT
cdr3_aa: CATRAGTVNTGELFF

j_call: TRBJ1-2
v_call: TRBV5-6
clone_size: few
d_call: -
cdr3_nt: TGTGCCAGCAGCTTGGTTCTTTCGGGGGGCATATACTATGGCTACACCTTC
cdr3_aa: CASSLVLSGGIYYGYTF

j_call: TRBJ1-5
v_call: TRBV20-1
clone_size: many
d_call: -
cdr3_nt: TGCAGTGCTAGAAACGGAGAGGATCAGCCCCAGCATTTT
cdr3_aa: CSARNGEDQPQHF

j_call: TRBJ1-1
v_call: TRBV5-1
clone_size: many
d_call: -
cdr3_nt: TGCGCCAGCAGCTTGGGGGCAATGAACACTGAAGCTTTCTTT
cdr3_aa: CASSLGAMNTEAFF

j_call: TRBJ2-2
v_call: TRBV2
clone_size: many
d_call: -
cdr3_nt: TGTGCCAGCATTAATAGCGGCACCGGGGAGCTGTTTTTT
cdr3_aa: CASINSGTGELFF

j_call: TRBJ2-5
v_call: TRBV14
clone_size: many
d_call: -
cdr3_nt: TGTGCCAGCGGCGGGAATTTTGAGACCCAGTACTTC
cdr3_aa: CASGGNFETQYF

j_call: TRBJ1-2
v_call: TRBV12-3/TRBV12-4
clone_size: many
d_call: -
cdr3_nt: TGTGCCAGCAGTTTAATTGGGGATGGCTACACCTTC
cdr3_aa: CASSLIGDGYTF

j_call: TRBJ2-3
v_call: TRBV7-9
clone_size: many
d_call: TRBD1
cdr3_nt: TGTGCCAGCAGCTCATTGGGACAGGGGGCAACAGATACGCAGTATTTT
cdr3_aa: CASSSLGQGATDTQYF

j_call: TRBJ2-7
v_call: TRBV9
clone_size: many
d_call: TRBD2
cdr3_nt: TGTGCCAGCAGCGTGGGACTAGCGGCTTCCCACTCCTACGAGCAGTACTTC
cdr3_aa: CASSVGLAASHSYEQYF

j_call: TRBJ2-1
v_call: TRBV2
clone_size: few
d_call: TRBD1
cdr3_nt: TGTGCCAGCAGTCGGACAGGGGGGAATGAGCAGTTCTTC
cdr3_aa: CASSRTGGNEQFF

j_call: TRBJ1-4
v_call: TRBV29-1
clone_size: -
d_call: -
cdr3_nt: TGCAGCGTTGAAGTGGGGGGTGAAAAACTGTTTTTT
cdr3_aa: CSVEVGGEKLFF

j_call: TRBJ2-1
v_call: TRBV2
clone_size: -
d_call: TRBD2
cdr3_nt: TGTGCCAGCAGTGATCTCGGGGGGGCAGCGCAGTTCTTC
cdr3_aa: CASSDLGGAAQFF

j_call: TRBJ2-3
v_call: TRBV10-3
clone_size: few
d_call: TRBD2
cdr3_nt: TGTGCCATCAGACCCCGTCTGGGACTAGAAGGCACAGATACGCAGTATTTT
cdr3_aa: CAIRPRLGLEGTDTQYF

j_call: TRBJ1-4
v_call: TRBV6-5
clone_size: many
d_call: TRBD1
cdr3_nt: TGTGCCAGCAGTACAGGACAGGGAATAACTAATGAAAAACTGTTTTTT
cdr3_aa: CASSTGQGITNEKLFF

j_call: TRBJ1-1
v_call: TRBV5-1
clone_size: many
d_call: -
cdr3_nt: TGCGCCAGCAGCTACCGTCCTCGGGACGGACCAAACATGAACACTGAAGCTTTCTTT
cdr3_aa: CASSYRPRDGPNMNTEAFF

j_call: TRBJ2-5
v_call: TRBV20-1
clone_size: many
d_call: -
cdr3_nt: TGCAGTGCTAGAGATCCGGAGGACTGGGAGACCCAGTACTTC
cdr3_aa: CSARDPEDWETQYF

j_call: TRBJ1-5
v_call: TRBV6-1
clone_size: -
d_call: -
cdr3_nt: TGTGCCAGCAGTGAAAGGCCGGGATATGGCAATCAGCCCCAGCATTTT
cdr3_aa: CASSERPGYGNQPQHF

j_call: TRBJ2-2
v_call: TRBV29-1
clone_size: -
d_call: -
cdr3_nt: TGCAGCTCAATGGACTCCGCGTGGGACACCGGGGAGCTGTTTTTT
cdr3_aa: CSSMDSAWDTGELFF

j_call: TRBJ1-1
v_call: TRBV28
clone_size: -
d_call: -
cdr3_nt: TGTGCCAGCAGTTTATTACGGGGGGTGGCTGAAGCTTTCTTT
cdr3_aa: CASSLLRGVAEAFF

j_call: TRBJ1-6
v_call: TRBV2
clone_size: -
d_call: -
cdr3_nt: TGTGCCAGCATGGTATCACAGGGAAATTCACCCCTCCACTTT
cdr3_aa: CASMVSQGNSPLHF

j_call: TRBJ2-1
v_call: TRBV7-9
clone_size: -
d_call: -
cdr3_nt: TGTGCCAGCAGCTTAGCCCTAGGTCGCACAGATACGCAGTTCTTC
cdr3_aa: CASSLALGRTDTQFF

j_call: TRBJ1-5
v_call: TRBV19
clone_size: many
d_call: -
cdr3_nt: TGTGCCAGTAATAAACAGAGGGACAATCAGCCCCAGCATTTT
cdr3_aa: CASNKQRDNQPQHF

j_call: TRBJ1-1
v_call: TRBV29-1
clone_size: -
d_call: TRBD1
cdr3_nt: TGCAGCGCATCGACAGGGGAAGCTTTCTTT
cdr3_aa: CSASTGEAFF

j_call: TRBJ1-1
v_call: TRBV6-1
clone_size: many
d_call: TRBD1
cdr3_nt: TGTGCCAGCGGGACAGGGAACACTGAAGCTTTCTTT
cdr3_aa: CASGTGNTEAFF

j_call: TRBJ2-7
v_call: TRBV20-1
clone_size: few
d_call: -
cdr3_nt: TGCAGTGCCGAAGCGTCAGGGATGTACGAGCAGTACTTC
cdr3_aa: CSAEASGMYEQYF

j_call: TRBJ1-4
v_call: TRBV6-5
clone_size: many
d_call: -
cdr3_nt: TGTGCCAGCAGTTCGGCTAATGAAAAACTGTTTTTT
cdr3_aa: CASSSANEKLFF

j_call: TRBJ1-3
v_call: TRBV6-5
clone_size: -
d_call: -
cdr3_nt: TGTGCCAGCACCCGGGACCTCTCTGGAAACACCATATATTTT
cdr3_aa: CASTRDLSGNTIYF

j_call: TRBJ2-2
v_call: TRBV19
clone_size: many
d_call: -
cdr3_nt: TGTGCCAGTACCCCGAGGGCGAACACCGGGGAGCTGTTTTTT
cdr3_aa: CASTPRANTGELFF

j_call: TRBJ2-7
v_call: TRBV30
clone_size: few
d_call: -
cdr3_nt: TGTGCCTGGAGTGTACTTCTTTCCTACGAGCAGTACTTC
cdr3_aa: CAWSVLLSYEQYF

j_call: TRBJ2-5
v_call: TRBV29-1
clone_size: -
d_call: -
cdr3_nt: TGCAGCGTTGGTTTAGGGGACCAAGAGACCCAGTACTTC
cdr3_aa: CSVGLGDQETQYF

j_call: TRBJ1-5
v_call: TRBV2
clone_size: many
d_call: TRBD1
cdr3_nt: TGTGCCAGCAGTGAATTAGGACAGGGTGGCAATCAGCCCCAGCATTTT
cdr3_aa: CASSELGQGGNQPQHF

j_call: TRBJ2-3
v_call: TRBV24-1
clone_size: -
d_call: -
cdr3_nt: TGTGCCACCAGTGATTCCTTATCCGGGTCCAGAGATACGCAGTATTTT
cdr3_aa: CATSDSLSGSRDTQYF

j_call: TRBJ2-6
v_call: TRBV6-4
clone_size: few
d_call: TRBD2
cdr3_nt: TGTGCCAGCAGCCCTAATACGGGGGGGACTGGGGCCAACGTCCTGACTTTC
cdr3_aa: CASSPNTGGTGANVLTF

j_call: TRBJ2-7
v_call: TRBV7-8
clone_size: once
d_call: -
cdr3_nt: TGTGCCAGCAGCCCCCCCGGGCTAGCTGAGACCTACAAGCAGTACTTC
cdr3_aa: CASSPPGLAETYKQYF

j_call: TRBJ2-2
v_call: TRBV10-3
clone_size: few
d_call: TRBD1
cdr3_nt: TGTGCCATCAGGGGGACAGGGGACACCGGGGAGCTGTTTTTT
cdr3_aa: CAIRGTGDTGELFF

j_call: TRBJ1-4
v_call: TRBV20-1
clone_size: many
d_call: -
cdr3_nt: TGCAGTGCCAACAAACAGGGTATGGATGAAAAACTGTTTTTT
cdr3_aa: CSANKQGMDEKLFF

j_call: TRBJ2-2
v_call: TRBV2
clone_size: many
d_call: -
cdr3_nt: TGTGCCAGCAGTGGGACATGGGGGGGGCAACGCACCGGGGAGCTGTTTTTT
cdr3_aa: CASSGTWGGQRTGELFF

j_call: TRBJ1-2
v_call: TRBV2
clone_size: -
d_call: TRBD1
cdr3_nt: TGTGCCAGCTCACCTATCGGGACAGGGAACTATGGCTACACCTTC
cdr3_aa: CASSPIGTGNYGYTF

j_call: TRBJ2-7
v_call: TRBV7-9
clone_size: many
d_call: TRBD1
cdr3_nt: TGTGCCAGCAGCGCGGACAGGGGCTCCTACGAGCAGTACTTC
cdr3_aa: CASSADRGSYEQYF

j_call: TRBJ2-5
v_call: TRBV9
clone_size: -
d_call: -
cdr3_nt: TGTGCCAGCAGCTCCACACGGGAAGAGACCCAGTACTTC
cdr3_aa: CASSSTREETQYF

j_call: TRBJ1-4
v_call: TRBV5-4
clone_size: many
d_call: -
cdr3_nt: TGTGCCAGCAGCGTCCCGGGGGCGGGGGATGAAAAACTGTTTTTT
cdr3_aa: CASSVPGAGDEKLFF

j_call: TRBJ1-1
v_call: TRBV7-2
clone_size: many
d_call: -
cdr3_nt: TGTGCCAGCAGCATATCGAAGAACACTGAAGCTTTCTTT
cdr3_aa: CASSISKNTEAFF